Each of the 32 T cell receptor beta chains below was sequenced from the same sample in a study of T-cell memory formation after mild COVID-19. TCRdb itself ran the 5' RACE reads through MiXCR, one entry per CDR3 protein. The repertoire has 110,000 to 150,000 distinct CDR3 sequences, 20% to 25% of them found once; the top ten carry around a quarter. Material: PBMCs or a T cell subset sorted from them (not recorded which). The source of these receptors is an adult woman who had mild COVID-19 (a few samples of this study predate the infection). Cell type and time point are not known.

This chain links TRBV3-1 with TRBJ1-6; 9 nucleotides align to TRBD1. The CDR3 covers 17 residues. Germline V gene data show CDR1 as LGHDT and CDR2 as YNNKEL (reference sequence). The V gene end was trimmed by 4 bases and the J gene end by 3 bases; junction bases not matched to a gene: 7. CDR3 sequence: CASSPLRDRVYNSPLHF. The CDR3 DNA follows: TGTGCCAGCAGCCCCCTCCGGGACAGGGTCTATAATTCACCCCTCCACTTT.

This clonotype was observed a handful of times. V gene TRBV15 combines with J gene TRBJ1-3, with unresolved D. In germline, CDR1 is LNHNV, CDR2 YYDKDF (reference sequence). The CDR3 length is 16 residues. Trimming took 0 bases from V and 4 from J, leaving 13 bases between them. In nucleotides, the CDR3 is TGTGCCACCAGCAGAGATCTAAGTCTAGGCGGAAACACCATATATTTT. This codes for CATSRDLSLGGNTIYF.

This clonotype was detected ten times or more. The DNA for the CDR3 is TGTGCCACCCGTCGGGGGGCGGGAAATGAGCAGTTCTTC. Its translation is CATRRGAGNEQFF. J is TRBJ2-1 and V is TRBV24-1; a possible D gene is TRBD2 (7 bases). Trimming took 9 bases from V and 7 from J, leaving 15 bases between them. CDR1 and CDR2 from the germline V gene are KGHDR and SFDVKD. The length of the CDR3 is 13 residues.

This chain joins TRBV24-1 and TRBJ2-1; 9 nucleotides agree with TRBD2. CDR3 length equals 15 residues. V lost 3 bases and J lost 11; bases outside the gene matches: 10. CDR1 and CDR2 from the germline V gene are KGHDR and SFDVKD. CDR3 residues: CATSDLAGLACQQFF. In DNA form, the CDR3 reads TGTGCCACCAGTGATCTGGCAGGACTAGCGTGTCAGCAGTTCTTC.

J is TRBJ2-6 and V is TRBV7-9; a weak D match, TRBD1 (6 bases). Germline CDR1 and CDR2: SEHNR and FQNEAQ (reference sequence). The germline V and J ends were trimmed by 5 bases and 4 bases, with 18 bases remaining between them. This CDR3 comprises 17 residues. The CDR3 protein is CASSPPTDSLGANVLTF. The CDR3 DNA reads TGTGCCAGCAGCCCACCCACGGACAGTCTCGGGGCCAACGTCCTGACTTTC.

The table lists this clonotype with a few counts. The chain carries TRBV12-3 or TRBV12-4 and TRBJ2-4; D possibly corresponds to TRBD1 (6 bases). V lost 5 bases to trimming and J lost 6 bases, with 11 bases between them. This CDR3 is built from 13 residues. The CDR3 protein is CASSPTDRNIQYF. The CDR3 nucleotides are TGTGCCAGCAGTCCCACGGACAGAAACATTCAGTACTTC.

V usage is TRBV20-1 and J usage is TRBJ2-1; 7 bases fit TRBD2. Per the germline V gene, CDR1 is DFQATT and CDR2 is SNEGSKA (reference sequence). This CDR3 comprises 12 residues. The V segment lost 6 bases and the J segment 12 bases; nucleotides outside the gene matches: 11. In nucleotides, the CDR3 is TGCAGTGCCCTGACTAGCCCTTGGGCGCAGTTCTTC. Its protein is CSALTSPWAQFF.

This chain joins TRBV4-3 and TRBJ2-7; D not certain. CDR3 length equals 15 residues. Germline lookup yields CDR1 LGHNA and CDR2 YSLEER. V lost 1 base, J lost 0 bases, and 10 bases lay in between. In nucleotides, the CDR3 is TGCGCCAGCAGCCAAGGGAGTGCAAGCTCCTACGAGCAGTACTTC. This encodes CASSQGSASSYEQYF.

The chain employs TRBV29-1 and TRBJ1-4; D gene unclear. Trimming removed 8 bases from V and 8 bases from J, with 18 bases in between. The germline V gene has CDR1 SQVTM and CDR2 ANQGSEA. The CDR3 is 13 residues long. The CDR3 coding sequence is TGCAGCCTCAGACTGGCGGCGTCGGAAAAACTGTTTTTT. It codes for CSLRLAASEKLFF.

There are a few counts of this clonotype. This chain links TRBV7-2 with TRBJ1-2; D possibly corresponds to TRBD1 (5 bases). V lost 3 bases and J lost 3, with 11 bases in between. Germline values: CDR1 SGHTA, CDR2 FQGNSA. This CDR3 has 14 amino acids. The CDR3 DNA follows: TGTGCCAGCAGCTTCTGGGGGGATCACTATGGCTACACCTTC. Its protein product is CASSFWGDHYGYTF. Full variable domain (remainder filled in from reference TRBV7-2 and TRBJ1-2): GAGVSQSPSNKVTEKGKDVELRCDPISGHTALYWYRQSLGQGLEFLIYFQGNSAPDKSGLPSDRFSAERTGGSVSTLTIQRTQQEDSAVYLCASSFWGDHYGYTFGSGTRLTVV.

This clonotype was seen repeatedly, ten times or more. The gene calls are TRBV5-1 and TRBJ2-7, with 7 bases lining up with TRBD2. CDR1 and CDR2 (germline): SGHRS, YFSETQ. This CDR3 region has 16 residues. Trimming removed 0 bases from V and 3 bases from J; junction bases left unmatched: 9. The CDR3 DNA is TGCGCCAGCAGCTTGGCCTCAGCGGGAACCGACTACGAGCAGTACTTC. Translation gives CASSLASAGTDYEQYF.

This clonotype was seen a handful of times. The chain links TRBV9 to TRBJ2-3, with D perhaps matching TRBD2 (5 bases). Germline V gives CDR1 SGDLS, CDR2 YYNGEE. The CDR3 has 15 residues. V dropped 3 bases and J dropped 2 bases, with 13 bases sitting between them. The DNA of the CDR3 is TGTGCCAGCAGCGCTTCTGGGGAGCCCACAGATACGCAGTATTTT. The encoded protein is CASSASGEPTDTQYF.

The chain couples TRBV9 to TRBJ2-2, with unresolved D. The CDR3 has 12 residues. Between the trimmed V and J ends, which lost 4 bases and 6 bases, there was a span of 7 bases. From germline, CDR1 is SGDLS and CDR2 YYNGEE. Written as DNA, the CDR3 is TGTGCCAGCAGCCCTACCCCCGGGGAGCTGTTTTTT. Residues: CASSPTPGELFF.

The J gene is TRBJ2-5, the V gene TRBV20-1; unclear D gene. The V end lost 0 bases, the J end lost 1 base, and 18 bases lay between the germline ends. Germline-derived CDR1 and CDR2 are DFQATT and SNEGSKA (reference sequence). The length of the CDR3 is 17 residues. This CDR3 is CSARDPARTPLQETQYF. The DNA for the CDR3 is TGCAGTGCTAGAGATCCCGCCAGGACGCCCCTCCAAGAGACCCAGTACTTC.

This chain uses TRBV7-9 with TRBJ1-2; D perhaps matches TRBD1 (5 bases). Trimming took off 4 bases at V and 2 bases at J, with 17 bases between the two ends. This CDR3 contains 16 residues. CDR1 and CDR2 from the germline V gene are SEHNR and FQNEAQ (reference sequence). Here the CDR3 reads CASSSPEGRANYGYTF. The DNA for the CDR3 is TGTGCCAGCAGCTCCCCGGAGGGGAGGGCCAACTATGGCTACACCTTC. Supplemented by reference TRBV7-9 and TRBJ1-2, the full variable domain reads DTGVSQNPRHKITKRGQNVTFRCDPISEHNRLYWYRQTLGQGPEFLTYFQNEAQLEKSRLLSDRFSAERPKGSFSTLEIQRTEQGDSAMYLCASSSPEGRANYGYTFGSGTRLTVV.

This clonotype was counted between two and nine times. The rearrangement joins TRBV19 to TRBJ1-1; 12 bases map to TRBD1. The length of the CDR3 is 14 residues. Germline V CDR1 and CDR2: LNHDA, SQIVND (reference sequence). The V gene end was trimmed by 6 bases and the J gene end by 4 bases; junction bases not matched to a gene: 3. CDR3 DNA: TGTGCCAGTAGAATGGGACAGGGGGCCACTGAAGCTTTCTTT. It specifies CASRMGQGATEAFF.

There are many counts of this clonotype. The CDR3 DNA sequence: TGTGCCAGCAGCCTGACAGACCTGAACACTGAAGCTTTCTTT. Translating gives CASSLTDLNTEAFF. The chain uses TRBV5-6 and TRBJ1-1; a weak D match, TRBD1 (5 bases). V was clipped by 4 bases and J by 0 bases, with 10 bases between them. The CDR3 spans 14 residues. Germline assignment: CDR1 SGHDT and CDR2 YYEEEE.

This chain joins TRBV7-9 and TRBJ2-7; TRBD2 matches at 7 bases. The germline CDR1 and CDR2 sequences are SEHNR and FQNEAQ (reference sequence). With 4 bases clipped from V and 3 bases from J, the junction kept 6 bases outside the gene matches. This CDR3 is 14 amino acids long. CDR3 sequence: CASSSSGAHYEQYF. Here the CDR3 DNA reads TGTGCCAGCAGCTCCAGCGGGGCTCACTACGAGCAGTACTTC.

The chain recombines TRBV3-1 with TRBJ1-5; D gene ambiguous. The CDR3 loop spans 12 amino acids. Germline CDR1 and CDR2: LGHDT and YNNKEL (reference sequence). Trimming took off 7 bases at V and 0 bases at J, with 4 bases between the two ends. The CDR3 DNA follows: TGTGCCAGCACCTTTAGCAATCAGCCCCAGCATTTT. Protein: CASTFSNQPQHF.

The rearrangement links TRBV12-3 or TRBV12-4 to TRBJ2-2; no reliable D call. CDR3 length: 14 amino acids. V lost 4 bases to trimming and J lost 6 bases, with 12 bases between them. CDR3 nucleotide sequence: TGTGCCAGCAGTTCCGGCGACCGCCCCGGGGAGCTGTTTTTT. Translating it yields CASSSGDRPGELFF.

This clonotype was seen more than once but under ten times. The J gene is TRBJ2-7, the V gene TRBV6-6; D is uncertain. Germline V gives CDR1 MNHNY, CDR2 SVGAGI (reference sequence). Trimming left V 6 bases short and J 4 bases short, with 7 bases between. CDR3 size: 11 residues. The CDR3 here is CASRTGYEQYF. The CDR3 bases are TGTGCCAGCAGGACTGGTTACGAGCAGTACTTC.

This clonotype is a singleton in its sample. The chain employs TRBV6-1 and TRBJ2-1; a possible D gene is TRBD1 (6 bases). Per the germline V gene, CDR1 is MNHNS and CDR2 is SASEGT. The CDR3 totals 16 residues. Trimming cost V 2 bases and J 5 bases, with 16 bases left between them. CDR3 nucleotide sequence: TGTGCCAGCAGTGAACTCCCGGGACACGCAAACAATGAGCAGTTCTTC. Protein sequence: CASSELPGHANNEQFF.

This chain connects TRBV29-1 to TRBJ2-7; D remains unclear. This CDR3 region has 14 residues. Germline V gene sequence: CDR1 SQVTM, CDR2 ANQGSEA. V lost 0 bases to trimming and J lost 5 bases, with 14 bases between them. The CDR3: CSVEDRGRRNEQYF. CDR3 nucleotide sequence: TGCAGCGTTGAAGATCGCGGTCGGAGAAACGAGCAGTACTTC.

The gene calls are TRBV7-9 and TRBJ2-1; possibly TRBD2 for D (5 bases). Per germline, CDR1 SEHNR and CDR2 FQNEAQ (reference sequence). This CDR3 region has 16 residues. V lost 0 bases and J 0 bases, leaving 9 bases between the germline ends. CDR3 DNA: TGTGCCAGCAGCTTAGCGGGTAGCGCCTCCTACAATGAGCAGTTCTTC. Protein sequence: CASSLAGSASYNEQFF.

This clonotype was recorded a few times. The chain couples TRBV29-1 to TRBJ2-2; 10 nucleotides align to TRBD1. Germline V gene sequence: CDR1 SQVTM, CDR2 ANQGSEA. CDR3 length: 15 amino acids. The junction had 8 bases not matched to a gene; V was cut back by 4 bases and J by 6 bases. The CDR3: CSVAPTGGIPGELFF. In DNA, the CDR3 is TGCAGCGTTGCCCCGACAGGGGGCATCCCCGGGGAGCTGTTTTTT.

This chain links TRBV12-3 or TRBV12-4 with TRBJ2-2; D is uncertain. This CDR3 has 13 residues. Trimming stripped 4 bases from V and 7 bases from J, with 10 bases between. The CDR3: CASSSDSDGELFF. CDR3 coding DNA: TGTGCCAGCAGTTCCGACTCGGACGGGGAGCTGTTTTTT.

This rearrangement joins TRBV29-1 to TRBJ2-7, with D perhaps TRBD1 (5 bases). Trimming removed 5 bases at V and 3 bases at J, with 14 bases between. The CDR3 is made up of 13 amino acids. Germline assignment: CDR1 SQVTM and CDR2 ANQGSEA. This chain's CDR3 is CSVLGAERYEQYF. The CDR3 region has the DNA TGCAGCGTTCTAGGGGCAGAACGCTACGAGCAGTACTTC.

J is TRBJ2-2 and V is TRBV6-5, with D maybe TRBD1 (5 bases). Deletions cut 3 bases from V and 4 bases from J, with 15 bases between. The V gene's germline CDR1 is MNHEY and CDR2 SVGAGI. The CDR3 has 16 amino acids. The CDR3 spells CASSYRQFRVTGELFF. The CDR3 DNA sequence: TGTGCCAGCAGTTATCGTCAATTCAGGGTCACCGGGGAGCTGTTTTTT.

This clonotype was counted only a few times. This chain connects TRBV29-1 to TRBJ2-7; D possibly corresponds to TRBD1 (5 bases). Trimming cost V 2 bases and J 2 bases, with 16 bases left between them. The V gene's germline CDR1 is SQVTM and CDR2 ANQGSEA. The CDR3 has 15 residues. The CDR3 here is CSVELLWQGAYEQYF. CDR3 nucleotides: TGCAGCGTTGAACTCCTCTGGCAGGGTGCCTACGAGCAGTACTTC.

This clonotype was counted only a few times. The rearrangement joins TRBV7-9 to TRBJ2-1; D may be TRBD1 or TRBD2 (5 bases each). This CDR3 is built from 14 residues. V lost 8 bases and J 3 bases, leaving 14 bases between the germline ends. Per germline, CDR1 SEHNR and CDR2 FQNEAQ (reference sequence). CDR3 nucleotide sequence: TGTGCCAGCGGTTCTGGGGACGGCTACAATGAGCAGTTCTTC. Its translation: CASGSGDGYNEQFF. Full variable domain (remainder filled in from reference TRBV7-9 and TRBJ2-1): DTGVSQNPRHKITKRGQNVTFRCDPISEHNRLYWYRQTLGQGPEFLTYFQNEAQLEKSRLLSDRFSAERPKGSFSTLEIQRTEQGDSAMYLCASGSGDGYNEQFFGPGTRLTVL.

There are many counts of this clonotype. The chain links TRBV2 to TRBJ2-3; 10 bases align to TRBD2. Germline CDR1 is SNHLY and CDR2 is FYNNEI. This CDR3 is 16 amino acids long. The ends lost 3 bases at V and 4 bases at J; junction bases unmatched: 7. The CDR3 nucleotides are TGTGCCAGCAGTGAGGGGATAGCGGGAGGACCAGATACGCAGTATTTT. Protein sequence: CASSEGIAGGPDTQYF.

The chain combines TRBV12-3 or TRBV12-4 with TRBJ2-7, with D tentatively TRBD1 (5 bases). Trimming cost V 11 bases and J 5 bases, with 19 bases left between them. This CDR3 contains 13 residues. The chain's CDR3 is CAASQRGLDEQYF. The DNA for the CDR3 is TGTGCCGCCTCCCAAAGGGGTCTGGACGAGCAGTACTTC.